This T cell receptor (beta chain) derives from a study of low-dose radiotherapy and immunotherapy resistance in tumors. Priming of first-strand cDNA relied on TRAV- and TRBV-specific primers (covering alpha and beta chains). A roughly 20-cycle PCR with a constant-region primer and V-primer adapter amplified TCRs. TCRdb analysed the reads with MiXCR anew, one entry per CDR3 protein. The sample includes about 30,000 distinct CDR3 sequences, 45% to 55% of them seen just once. This sample's time point: after trial treatment. The treatment: LDRT plus nivolumab, ipilimumab, low-dose cyclophosphamide and aspirin (RACIN trial). Concerning this clonotype itself: Relative to the germline gene, one junction end is altered; a read error may explain this.

The CDR3 totals 15 residues. CDR1 is SEHNR and CDR2 is FQNEAQ in the germline V gene (reference sequence). The clonotype comes from a male donor with gallbladder cancer. The input for sequencing was PBMCs, taken after low-dose radiotherapy plus immunotherapy. The chain combines TRBV7-9 with TRBJ2-1; weak D call: TRBD1 (6 bases). The CDR3 sequence is CASSRQGGLGNGQFF. CDR3 bases: TGTGCCAGCAGCCGCCAAGGGGGTCTAGGCAATGGGCAGTTCTTC.